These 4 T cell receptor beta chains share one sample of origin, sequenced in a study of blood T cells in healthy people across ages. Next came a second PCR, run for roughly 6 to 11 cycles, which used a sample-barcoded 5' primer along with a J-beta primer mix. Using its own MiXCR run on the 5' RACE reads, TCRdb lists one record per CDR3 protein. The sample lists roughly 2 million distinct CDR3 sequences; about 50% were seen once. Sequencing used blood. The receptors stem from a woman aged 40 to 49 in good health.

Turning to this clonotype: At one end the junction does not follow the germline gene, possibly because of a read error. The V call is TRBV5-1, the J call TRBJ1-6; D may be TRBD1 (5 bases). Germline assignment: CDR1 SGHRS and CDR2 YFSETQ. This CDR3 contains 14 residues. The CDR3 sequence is CASSLGMEGTTLHF. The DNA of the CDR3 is TGTGCCAGCAGCTTGGGGATGGAGGGGACCACCCTCCACTTT.

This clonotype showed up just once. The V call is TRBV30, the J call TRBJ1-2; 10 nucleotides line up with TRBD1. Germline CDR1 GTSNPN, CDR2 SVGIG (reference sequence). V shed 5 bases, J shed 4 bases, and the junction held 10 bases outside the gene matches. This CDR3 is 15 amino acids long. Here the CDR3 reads CAWGSGQGTLYGYTF. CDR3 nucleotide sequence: TGTGCCTGGGGATCGGGACAGGGGACCCTCTATGGCTACACCTTC.

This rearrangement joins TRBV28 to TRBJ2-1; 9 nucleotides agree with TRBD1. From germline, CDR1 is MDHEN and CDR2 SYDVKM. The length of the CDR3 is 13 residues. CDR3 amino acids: CGSTGGWNNEQFF. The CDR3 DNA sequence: TGTGGTTCGACAGGGGGATGGAACAATGAGCAGTTCTTC.

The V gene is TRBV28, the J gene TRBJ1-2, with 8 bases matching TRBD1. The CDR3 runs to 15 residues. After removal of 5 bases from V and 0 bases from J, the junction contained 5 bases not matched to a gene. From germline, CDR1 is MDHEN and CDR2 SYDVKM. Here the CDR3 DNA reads TGTGCCAGCAGTCCATTGACAGGGGCTAACTATGGCTACACCTTC. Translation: CASSPLTGANYGYTF.